This T cell receptor (beta chain) appears in the sequencing data of a study of CD8+CD57+ T cells in acquired aplastic anemia. General study findings and limits: Significant differences in CD8+ Simpson's diversity were not observed between patients and controls. The study identified more than 25 CD8+ CDR3 sequences shared by patients and controls.

J gave up 0 bases and V 2 bases, and 7 bases lay outside the gene matches. CDR3 length: 17 amino acids. Germline CDR1 SGHDT, CDR2 YYEEEE. Details on this clonotype: Its target is not known. It may be a read error: a sequence one base away is much more abundant.

Before being chosen for sequencing, patients had shown CD8+CD57+ cell expansion by flow cytometry. The enrolled patients all had severe acquired aplastic anemia. Profiling that covered TCR beta VDJ and CDR3 relied on genomic DNA as its template. TCRdb analysed the reads with MiXCR anew, one entry per CDR3 protein. The table includes 150,000 to 200,000 distinct CDR3 sequences, 45% to 60% detected once. The chain links TRBV5-6 to TRBJ2-2; 7 nucleotides line up with TRBD2. The TCR comes from a human donor with aplastic anemia. Sequenced input: sorted CD4+, CD8+, or CD8+CD57+ T cells (not recorded which) from PBMCs. The CDR3 nucleotides are TGTGCCAGCAGCTTACTGTCGGGGGGAACGAACACCGGGGAGCTGTTTTTT. It codes for CASSLLSGGTNTGELFF.